These T cell receptor beta chains were read from a single sample in a study of shared clonotypes between healthy human individuals. TCRdb's table, derived via immunoSEQ multiplex PCR, lists solely in-frame clones and lacks some. The sample includes 200,000 to 250,000 clones, about 65% of them seen just once. Material: memory CD4+ T cells sorted from blood. Receptor source: a man aged 25-40 years in good health. The CDR3 runs from the conserved cysteine through the conserved F or W. The D gene is left open where the match is weak. Size values are once, few and many counts, or a class for expanded clones, and some rows have none.

d_call: TRBD1
clone_size: .
v_call: TRBV5-6
j_call: TRBJ2-7
cdr3_nt: TGTGCCAGCAGCTCCCGGGACAGGGGGCCCCACGAGCAGTACTTC
cdr3_aa: CASSSRDRGPHEQYF

d_call: .
clone_size: few
v_call: TRBV2
j_call: TRBJ2-7
cdr3_nt: TGTGCCAGCAGCTCGGGAAATCCCCCCTACGAGCAGTACTTC
cdr3_aa: CASSSGNPPYEQYF

d_call: TRBD2
clone_size: .
v_call: TRBV7-8
j_call: TRBJ2-1
cdr3_nt: TGTGCCAGCAGCTCCGCGGGAGGGGGAACCTACAATGAGCAGTTCTTC
cdr3_aa: CASSSAGGGTYNEQFF

d_call: .
clone_size: once
v_call: TRBV7-2
j_call: TRBJ2-3
cdr3_nt: TGTGCCAGCAGCTTAGTTGCGGGACTCACAGATACGCAGTATTTT
cdr3_aa: CASSLVAGLTDTQYF

d_call: .
clone_size: once
v_call: TRBV7-6
j_call: TRBJ1-2
cdr3_nt: TGTGCCAGCAGCGGCATTGGGGCCCCTAACTATGGCTACACCTTC
cdr3_aa: CASSGIGAPNYGYTF

d_call: TRBD1
clone_size: many
v_call: TRBV5-4
j_call: TRBJ2-7
cdr3_nt: TGTGCCAGCAGTCGCCGGGACAGGGGATCCTACGAGCAGTACTTC
cdr3_aa: CASSRRDRGSYEQYF

d_call: .
clone_size: few
v_call: TRBV7-2
j_call: TRBJ1-5
cdr3_nt: TGTGCCAGCAGCTTAGACCGAGATAGCAATCAGCCCCAGCATTTT
cdr3_aa: CASSLDRDSNQPQHF

d_call: .
clone_size: .
v_call: TRBV6-5
j_call: TRBJ2-2
cdr3_nt: TGTGCCAGCAGCAACAGGGTCGGGCTGTTTTTT
cdr3_aa: CASSNRVGLFF

d_call: .
clone_size: few
v_call: TRBV18
j_call: TRBJ2-1
cdr3_nt: TGTGCCAGCTCACCATCCCTCTCCTACAATGAGCAGTTCTTC
cdr3_aa: CASSPSLSYNEQFF

d_call: TRBD1
clone_size: once
v_call: TRBV11-2
j_call: TRBJ2-7
cdr3_nt: TGTGCCAGCAGCTTGACAGGGTTGAACGAGCAGTACTTC
cdr3_aa: CASSLTGLNEQYF

d_call: TRBD2
clone_size: .
v_call: TRBV15
j_call: TRBJ2-7
cdr3_nt: TGTGCCACCAGCTCCGGGGTGGGACTAGCGGTATCCTACGAGCAGTACTTC
cdr3_aa: CATSSGVGLAVSYEQYF

d_call: .
clone_size: .
v_call: TRBV2
j_call: TRBJ2-7
cdr3_nt: TGTGCCAGCAATTCCGGCGAGCAGTACTTC
cdr3_aa: CASNSGEQYF

d_call: .
clone_size: .
v_call: TRBV9
j_call: TRBJ1-4
cdr3_nt: TGTGCCAGCAGCCCGGGTGGGAGGATTAATGAAAAACTGTTTTTT
cdr3_aa: CASSPGGRINEKLFF

d_call: TRBD2
clone_size: .
v_call: TRBV7-6
j_call: TRBJ2-1
cdr3_nt: TGTGCCAGCAGCTCAGTCCGGACTAGCGGGCTCAATGAGCAGTTCTTC
cdr3_aa: CASSSVRTSGLNEQFF

d_call: TRBD2
clone_size: .
v_call: TRBV28
j_call: TRBJ2-1
cdr3_nt: TGTGCCAGCAGTCCCCCTCTCCTAGCGGGAGGTCGGAATGAGCAGTTCTTC
cdr3_aa: CASSPPLLAGGRNEQFF

d_call: .
clone_size: .
v_call: TRBV19
j_call: TRBJ2-7
cdr3_nt: TGTGCCAGTAGTATTGGTGGTGGGTTATTGCGGGACGAGCAGTACTTC
cdr3_aa: CASSIGGGLLRDEQYF

d_call: .
clone_size: .
v_call: TRBV11-3
j_call: TRBJ2-7
cdr3_nt: TGTGCCAGCAGCCCTGAGCGGGTGAGCTCCTACGAGCAGTACTTC
cdr3_aa: CASSPERVSSYEQYF

d_call: TRBD1
clone_size: .
v_call: TRBV7-3
j_call: TRBJ2-5
cdr3_nt: TGTGCCAGCAGCTCCGACAGGGAAGAGACCCAGTACTTC
cdr3_aa: CASSSDREETQYF